This T cell receptor beta chain comes out of a study of blood T cell repertoires in COVID-19. As for the study in general: There were acute and convalescent COVID-19 samples, and they came from the United States, Italy and Spain.

Germline V gene sequence: CDR1 MNHEY, CDR2 SMNVEV (reference sequence). The CDR3 sequence is 13 residues long. J lost 4 bases, V lost 6 bases, and 2 bases had no gene match. Methods used by the authors: Reference gene primer amplification gave nucleated cell count estimates. Sequencing used immunoSEQ multiplex PCR; TCRdb keeps in-frame clones, though not all of them. That table is the source of V, J and clone size, and D and trimming were worked out from the DNA. In the table there are under 250,000 clones, roughly 80% of which are singletons. The clonotype originates from a woman aged 18 to 35 with acute or convalescent COVID-19. Specimen: peripheral blood. V is TRBV27 and J is TRBJ2-1; 8 nucleotides agree with TRBD1. In DNA, the CDR3 is TGTGCCAGCAGCACAGGGGGGTACAATGAGCAGTTCTTC. Translating gives CASSTGGYNEQFF.